A selection of T cell receptor beta chains follows, all from one sample in a study of beta chain features in type 1 diabetes. Sequencing used immunoSEQ multiplex PCR; TCRdb keeps in-frame clones, though not all of them. This sample has approximately 58,000 clones, with about 64% found just once. Sequencing used stem cell memory CD4+ T cells from blood. These receptors all stem from a woman aged 25 to 39 with type 1 diabetes. Each CDR3 is given with its conserved first and last residue. D genes are given only for firm matches. The listing skips clone size in some rows; elsewhere it reads once, few, many or a size class.

v_gene	j_gene	d_gene	abundance	CDR3aa	CDR3nt
TRBV25-1	TRBJ2-3	-	few	CASSDPLDSADTQYF	TGTGCCAGCAGTGACCCGCTTGACTCCGCCGATACGCAGTATTTT
TRBV5-1	TRBJ2-5	TRBD1	few	CASSFVNRGRAETQYF	TGCGCCAGCAGCTTCGTTAACAGGGGGCGCGCGGAGACCCAGTACTTC
TRBV5-4	TRBJ1-1	-	-	CASSLGYAGNTEAFF	TGTGCCAGCAGCTTGGGATACGCCGGGAACACTGAAGCTTTCTTT
TRBV5-4	TRBJ1-1	-	-	CASSLDRESGEAFF	TGTGCCAGCAGCTTGGACAGGGAGTCTGGTGAAGCTTTCTTT
TRBV9	TRBJ2-5	TRBD2	few	CASSVQSGRWETQYF	TGTGCCAGCAGCGTCCAAAGCGGGAGGTGGGAGACCCAGTACTTC
TRBV5-1	TRBJ2-5	TRBD2	-	CASSLGLRLAEMGETQYF	TGCGCCAGCAGCTTGGGTCTGAGACTAGCGGAGATGGGAGAGACCCAGTACTTC
TRBV4-1	TRBJ1-5	-	few	CASSQVIDSFQHF	TGCGCCAGCAGCCAAGTAATAGACAGTTTCCAGCATTTT
TRBV10-3	TRBJ2-2	TRBD1	-	CAIREQGWSGELFF	TGTGCCATCAGGGAACAGGGGTGGTCCGGGGAGCTGTTTTTT
TRBV21-1	TRBJ2-7	-	-	CASSTIGTSGRAIYEQYF	TGTGCCAGCAGCACAATAGGGACTAGCGGGAGGGCCATCTACGAGCAGTACTTC
TRBV6-5	TRBJ2-3	-	-	CASSVARGRADTQYF	TGTGCTAGCAGCGTAGCGAGAGGACGGGCTGATACGCAGTATTTT
TRBV7-9	TRBJ2-2	TRBD1	-	CASSLASDRDRTGELFF	TGTGCCAGCAGCTTAGCTTCCGACAGGGACAGAACCGGGGAGCTGTTTTTT
TRBV29-1	TRBJ2-2	-	few	CSVLPGANTGELFF	TGCAGCGTCTTGCCGGGTGCGAACACCGGGGAGCTGTTTTTT
TRBV6-1	TRBJ2-1	TRBD1	few	CASSWTGRLNEQFF	TGTGCCAGCAGTTGGACAGGGAGGCTGAATGAGCAGTTCTTC
TRBV27	TRBJ1-1	-	-	CASRRQMNTEAFF	TGTGCCAGCCGTCGACAGATGAACACTGAAGCTTTCTTT
TRBV4-1	TRBJ2-3	-	-	CASSQDVVLQGSQYF	TGCGCCAGCAGCCAAGATGTAGTGTTGCAGGGGTCGCAGTATTTT
TRBV18	TRBJ1-1	-	-	CASSLLGENTEAFF	TGTGCCAGCTCACTTCTCGGAGAGAACACTGAAGCTTTCTTT
TRBV21-1	TRBJ2-5	-	-	CASSTRPDRVVETQYF	TGTGCCAGCAGCACCCGACCGGACAGGGTTGTGGAGACCCAGTACTTC
TRBV30	TRBJ2-2	TRBD2	-	CAWSVRGYGRSTGELFF	TGTGCCTGGAGTGTACGGGGATACGGGAGGAGCACCGGGGAGCTGTTTTTT
TRBV6-4	TRBJ2-7	TRBD2	-	CASSARAGAPSPSSYEQYF	TGTGCCAGCAGTGCTCGAGCGGGAGCTCCCTCCCCTAGCTCCTACGAGCAGTACTTC
TRBV29-1	TRBJ1-1	-	few	CSVVVNTEAFF	TGCAGCGTTGTAGTGAACACTGAAGCTTTCTTT
TRBV30	TRBJ2-2	-	-	CAWDLLDTGELFF	TGTGCCTGGGACCTACTAGATACCGGGGAGCTGTTTTTT
TRBV18	TRBJ2-7	-	few	CASSPVGRDDEQYF	TGTGCCAGCTCACCAGTTGGCAGGGATGACGAGCAGTACTTC
TRBV4-2	TRBJ2-6	-	-	CASSQEATGTGANVLTF	TGTGCCAGCAGCCAAGAGGCAACCGGGACTGGGGCCAACGTCCTGACTTTC
TRBV6-4	TRBJ2-3	TRBD2	-	CASSASGSTDTQYF	TGTGCCAGCAGTGCTAGCGGGAGCACAGATACGCAGTATTTT
TRBV18	TRBJ2-1	-	-	CASSQNHDNEQFF	TGTGCCAGCTCCCAAAATCATGACAATGAGCAGTTCTTC
TRBV29-1	TRBJ2-5	-	-	CSVDGQGFQETQYF	TGCAGCGTTGACGGCCAGGGCTTCCAAGAGACCCAGTACTTC
TRBV5-4	TRBJ2-2	-	-	CASSLTSNTGELFF	TGTGCCAGCAGCTTGACTTCGAACACCGGGGAGCTGTTTTTT
TRBV11-2	TRBJ2-3	-	-	CASSLSGTDTQYF	TGTGCCAGCAGCTTATCGGGCACAGATACGCAGTATTTT
TRBV9	TRBJ2-1	TRBD2	-	CASSRLAGNYNEQFF	TGTGCCAGCAGCCGACTAGCGGGAAACTACAATGAGCAGTTCTTC
TRBV6-6	TRBJ2-7	TRBD2	-	CASRNSGALYEQYF	TGTGCCAGCAGAAATAGCGGGGCTCTCTACGAGCAGTACTTC
TRBV7-9	TRBJ2-7	TRBD1	few	CASRRTGQSYEQYF	TGTGCCAGTCGTAGGACGGGACAGTCCTACGAGCAGTACTTC
TRBV20-1	TRBJ2-3	-	-	CSAFSGNTQYF	TGCAGTGCTTTTAGCGGAAATACGCAGTATTTT
TRBV29-1	TRBJ1-1	-	-	CSVAGLSVTEAFF	TGCAGCGTTGCAGGGCTCAGTGTCACTGAAGCTTTCTTT
TRBV29-1	TRBJ1-2	TRBD1	few	CSVESTGAIYGYTF	TGCAGCGTTGAGTCGACAGGGGCTATTTATGGCTACACCTTC
TRBV7-9	TRBJ2-3	-	few	CASSLLGGTDTQYF	TGTGCCAGCAGCTTACTAGGTGGAACAGATACGCAGTATTTT
TRBV7-9	TRBJ2-1	-	few	CASSLAQGRQFF	TGTGCCAGCAGCTTAGCGCAGGGAAGGCAGTTCTTC
TRBV2	TRBJ1-5	-	-	CATLGRDRNQPQHF	TGTGCCACCCTGGGGAGGGATCGCAATCAGCCCCAGCATTTT
TRBV5-4	TRBJ1-3	-	-	CASSYAPGDTIYF	TGTGCCAGCAGCTATGCTCCGGGAGACACCATATATTTT
TRBV5-1	TRBJ1-1	-	-	CASSSTRGNTEAFF	TGCGCCAGCAGCTCGACAAGGGGCAACACTGAAGCTTTCTTT
TRBV5-4	TRBJ1-1	TRBD1	-	CASSSGQGTTEAFF	TGTGCCAGCAGCTCTGGACAGGGGACCACTGAAGCTTTCTTT
TRBV18	TRBJ2-3	-	-	CASSPGRMGQGDTQYF	TGTGCCAGCTCACCAGGTCGAATGGGGCAAGGAGATACGCAGTATTTT
TRBV18	TRBJ1-1	TRBD1	few	CASSPTKGDSFQMNTEAFF	TGTGCCAGCTCACCGACCAAGGGGGACAGCTTTCAAATGAACACTGAAGCTTTCTTT
TRBV7-2	TRBJ2-5	TRBD2	-	CASSLGSGGWETQYF	TGTGCCAGCAGCTTAGGGTCGGGAGGGTGGGAGACCCAGTACTTC
TRBV4-1	TRBJ1-1	-	-	CASSLRRSGSRTEAFF	TGCGCCAGCAGCCTCAGAAGGTCAGGGTCGAGAACTGAAGCTTTCTTT
TRBV29-1	TRBJ2-2	TRBD2	few	CSVEGTSRTNTGELFF	TGCAGCGTTGAAGGGACTAGCCGAACGAACACCGGGGAGCTGTTTTTT
TRBV18	TRBJ2-7	TRBD2	-	CASSQGLAGGTYEQYF	TGTGCCAGCTCGCAAGGACTAGCGGGAGGGACCTACGAGCAGTACTTC
TRBV28	TRBJ2-4	-	-	CASSTGWPGNIQYF	TGTGCCAGCAGCACAGGGTGGCCCGGAAACATTCAGTACTTC
TRBV28	TRBJ2-7	-	-	CASSSASFLNEQYF	TGTGCCAGCAGTAGCGCGAGTTTCCTCAACGAGCAGTACTTC